A single sample gave rise to the 22 T cell receptor beta chains below, sequenced in a study of blood T cell repertoires in COVID-19. This table comes from immunoSEQ multiplex PCR, and its TCRdb copy is limited to in-frame clones, with some not included. The sample holds around 260,000 clones, about 83% seen once. Sample: peripheral blood. The source of these receptors is a woman between 45 and 60 years old who had recovered from COVID-19.

This chain connects TRBV11-3 to TRBJ2-7; the D is unclear. CDR1 and CDR2 from the germline V gene are SGHNT and YENEEA. There are 12 residues in the CDR3. V lost 5 bases and J lost 3, with 8 bases in between. The CDR3 loop reads CASSQLGYEQYF. In nucleotides, the CDR3 is TGTGCCAGCAGCCAACTCGGCTACGAGCAGTACTTC.

This sequence joins TRBV19 and TRBJ1-5; TRBD1 aligns across 10 bases. Germline V gene lookup returns CDR1 LNHDA and CDR2 SQIVND (reference sequence). The length of the CDR3 is 14 residues. The V segment lost 9 bases and the J segment 4 bases; nucleotides outside the gene matches: 6. CDR3 DNA sequence: TGTGCCAGCGAGACAGGGGGCGGGAATCAGCCCCAGCATTTT. Translation gives CASETGGGNQPQHF. Using reference TRBV19 and TRBJ1-5 for the parts outside the CDR3, the full variable domain is DGGITQSPKYLFRKEGQNVTLSCEQNLNHDAMYWYRQDPGQGLRLIYYSQIVNDFQKGDIAEGYSVSREKKESFPLTVTSAQKNPTAFYLCASETGGGNQPQHFGDGTRLSIL.

Points on this clone: In the same sample, other DNA sequences code for this CDR3. The DNA of the CDR3 is TGTGCCAGCAGTCGGGACTCCGGGGAGCTGTTTTTT. Amino acids: CASSRDSGELFF. This chain joins TRBV12-3 or TRBV12-4 and TRBJ2-2, with D possibly TRBD2 on 6 matching bases. V was clipped by 5 bases and J by 6 bases, with 7 bases between them. The CDR3 is 12 amino acids.

V usage is TRBV5-1 and J usage is TRBJ2-6, with D possibly matching TRBD1 (6 bases). The CDR3 consists of 16 residues. Trimming cost V 2 bases and J 1 base, with 10 bases left between them. Germline V CDR1 and CDR2: SGHRS, YFSETQ. Here the CDR3 DNA reads TGCGCCAGCAGCTTACAGGGATTATCTGGGGCCAACGTCCTGACTTTC. This encodes CASSLQGLSGANVLTF.

This clone was observed a handful of times. The V call is TRBV5-1, the J call TRBJ2-5; perhaps TRBD2 as D (6 bases). Germline CDR1 is SGHRS and CDR2 is YFSETQ. The CDR3 covers 16 residues. V was pared by 1 base and J by 4 bases, with 17 bases between. The DNA of the CDR3 is TGCGCCAGCAGCTTGAACCCGCGGCGGGGCACAGAGACCCAGTACTTC. Residues: CASSLNPRRGTETQYF.

The chain employs TRBV25-1 and TRBJ2-7; possibly TRBD1 for D (6 bases). The length of the CDR3 is 14 residues. Trimming left V 1 base short and J 3 bases short, with 10 bases between. From germline, CDR1 is MGHDK and CDR2 SYGVNS. CDR3 protein: CASSESLGHYEQYF. The CDR3 region has the DNA TGTGCCAGCAGTGAATCCTTGGGACACTACGAGCAGTACTTC.

The genes are TRBV2 and TRBJ1-5; 10 bases align to TRBD1. Looked up from germline, CDR1 is SNHLY and CDR2 is FYNNEI. The CDR3 contains 13 residues. Germline trimming cut 6 bases from V and 9 bases from J; bases unmatched to any gene: 5. The CDR3 here is CASSRDRGPPQHF. CDR3 sequence (DNA): TGTGCCAGCAGCCGGGACAGGGGTCCGCCCCAGCATTTT.

Regarding this clone: The sample carries other DNA sequences with the same CDR3. The chain is built from TRBV28 and TRBJ2-7; D is perhaps TRBD2 (5 bases). The CDR3 is 12 amino acids. The V and J ends lost 2 bases and 3 bases respectively, with 5 bases between them. Germline V lookup: CDR1 MDHEN, CDR2 SYDVKM. For the CDR3, the DNA is TGTGCCAGCAGTTTAGGAGGCTACGAGCAGTACTTC. Translation gives CASSLGGYEQYF.

This clone was recorded only once. The chain links TRBV4-2 to TRBJ2-5, with 12 nucleotides matching TRBD1. CDR1 is LGHNA and CDR2 is YNFKEQ in the germline V gene. This CDR3 has 18 residues. Germline trimming cut 3 bases from V and 5 bases from J; bases unmatched to any gene: 13. The CDR3 region is CASSQLGGTGGSGETQYF. The CDR3 DNA is TGTGCCAGCAGCCAGTTGGGCGGGACAGGGGGCTCTGGGGAGACCCAGTACTTC.

The chain has TRBV6-2 or TRBV6-3 and TRBJ2-1; 7 nucleotides match TRBD2. The CDR3 has 20 amino acids. CDR1 MNHEY and CDR2 SVGEGT come from the germline V gene. V was clipped by 2 bases and J by 0 bases; unmatched bases: 16. CDR3 nucleotides: TGTGCCAGCAGTTACGACCCGGCGGTCGGGTCGGGGGGCTCCTACAATGAGCAGTTCTTC. Encoded protein: CASSYDPAVGSGGSYNEQFF.

The chain recombines TRBV6-5 with TRBJ2-7; 10 nucleotides agree with TRBD1. After removal of 2 bases from V and 4 bases from J, the junction contained 5 bases not matched to a gene. The CDR3 has 15 residues. Germline V lookup: CDR1 MNHEY, CDR2 SVGAGI. CDR3 sequence: CASSYIGTGVYEQYF. In nucleotides, the CDR3 is TGTGCCAGCAGTTACATTGGGACAGGGGTTTACGAGCAGTACTTC.

The chain is built from TRBV5-5 and TRBJ2-5; the D is unclear. CDR1 and CDR2 from the germline V gene are SGHKS and YYEKEE (reference sequence). The CDR3 runs 15 residues. V was cut by 4 bases and J by 1 base, with 14 bases left in between. In DNA form, the CDR3 reads TGTGCCAGCAGCCCTGAGGCATACCGCCAAGAGACCCAGTACTTC. As protein: CASSPEAYRQETQYF.

This clone has just one count. V gene TRBV10-3 combines with J gene TRBJ2-3, with 10 bases fitting TRBD1. The V segment lost 3 bases and the J segment 3 bases; nucleotides outside the gene matches: 3. There are 15 residues in the CDR3. The V gene's germline CDR1 is ENHRY and CDR2 SYGVKD. CDR3 bases: TGTGCCATCAGTGAACCGGGACAGGGGACAGATACGCAGTATTTT. It encodes CAISEPGQGTDTQYF.

The chain employs TRBV9 and TRBJ2-1; 8 nucleotides match TRBD2. The germline gives CDR1 SGDLS, CDR2 YYNGEE. The CDR3 has 15 amino acids. With 0 bases clipped from V and 11 bases from J, the junction kept 10 bases outside the gene matches. This CDR3 reads CASSVDEGLAGKQFF. In DNA, the CDR3 is TGTGCCAGCAGCGTAGATGAAGGTTTAGCGGGGAAGCAGTTCTTC.

The chain is built from TRBV27 and TRBJ1-2; 7 nucleotides agree with TRBD1. Trimming cost V 4 bases and J 8 bases; bases outside gene matches: 10. The CDR3 has 14 amino acids. The germline CDR1 and CDR2 sequences are MNHEY and SMNVEV (reference sequence). The CDR3 protein is CASSYAGGRFGYTF. The CDR3 region has the DNA TGTGCCAGCAGTTATGCAGGGGGTCGCTTCGGCTACACCTTC.

The CDR3 here is CASSYRTASSRSGANVLTF. The CDR3 coding sequence is TGTGCCAGCAGCTACCGGACGGCATCTAGCCGCTCTGGGGCCAACGTCCTGACTTTC. V usage is TRBV3-1 (or the pseudogene TRBV3-2) and J usage is TRBJ2-6, with D possibly matching TRBD2 (5 bases). The CDR3 spans 19 residues. Trimming shortened V by 5 bases and J by 0 bases, and 20 bases separated the two germline ends. Per germline, CDR1 LGHDT and CDR2 YNNKEL (reference sequence).

The gene calls are TRBV4-2 and TRBJ2-5, with 11 bases aligning to TRBD2. V lost 4 bases to trimming and J lost 2 bases; unmatched junction nucleotides: 15. CDR3 length: 19 amino acids. Looked up from germline, CDR1 is LGHNA and CDR2 is YNFKEQ. Here the CDR3 reads CASSRGVVAGGLGQETQYF. CDR3 coding DNA: TGTGCCAGCAGCCGAGGAGTCGTAGCGGGGGGGCTTGGGCAAGAGACCCAGTACTTC.

J is TRBJ1-4 and V is TRBV18; TRBD1 might be the D (5 bases). The ends were cut back, 6 bases at V and 7 bases at J, with 18 bases in the middle. Per germline, CDR1 KGHSH and CDR2 LQKENI. This CDR3 region has 15 residues. The DNA of the CDR3 is TGTGCCAGCTCGCTTAACGTAGGGGTTTCTGAAAAACTGTTTTTT. This sequence encodes CASSLNVGVSEKLFF.

This sequence joins TRBV18 and TRBJ1-2; the match to TRBD1 covers 10 bases. Trimming at V came to 4 bases and at J to 4 bases, leaving 9 bases not matched to a gene. The CDR3 length is 16 residues. Germline CDR1 reads KGHSH; CDR2 reads LQKENI. The CDR3 reads CASSQPGQGQGYGYTF. Written as DNA, the CDR3 is TGTGCCAGCTCACAACCGGGACAGGGGCAGGGCTATGGCTACACCTTC.

Comments on this clone: One end of the junction does not line up with germline, which may come from a read error. This chain links TRBV15 with TRBJ2-2; TRBD1 matches 8 bases. This CDR3 spans 14 amino acids. Looked up from germline, CDR1 is LNHNV and CDR2 is YYDKDF (reference sequence). Written as DNA, the CDR3 is TGTGCCACCAGGAGAGGACAGGGAACCGGGGAGCTGTTTTTT. This encodes CATRRGQGTGELFF.

The rearrangement uses TRBV3-1 (or the pseudogene TRBV3-2) and TRBJ1-4; unclear D gene. Trimming cost V 3 bases and J 6 bases, with 14 bases left between them. CDR1 and CDR2 (germline): LGHDT, YNNKEL (reference sequence). There are 15 residues in the CDR3. CDR3 in amino acids: CASSQRVSLDEKLFF. The CDR3 DNA follows: TGTGCCAGCAGCCAGAGGGTTTCGTTGGATGAAAAACTGTTTTTT.

CDR3 amino acids: CASSFFGRGVQPQHF. The CDR3, as DNA: TGTGCCAGCAGTTTTTTCGGCAGGGGGGTACAGCCCCAGCATTTT. The rearrangement joins TRBV28 to TRBJ1-5; 7 nucleotides match TRBD1. Unmatched junction bases numbered 9, after V lost 3 bases and J lost 7 bases. The CDR3 consists of 15 residues. Germline-derived CDR1 and CDR2 are MDHEN and SYDVKM.